A selection of T cell receptor beta chains follows, all from one sample in a study of response to subunit inactivated influenza vaccine. Using its own MiXCR run on the RT-PCR reads, TCRdb lists one record per CDR3 protein. The sample carries some 850,000 distinct CDR3 sequences, around 20% recorded once. This specimen consisted of PBMCs from blood, obtained about 5 days after vaccination. All receptors derive from a man aged 45-60 years who received an inactivated influenza vaccine. CDR3s include the opening cysteine and the closing phenylalanine or tryptophan. Each record gives: D gene, J gene, V gene, clone size, CDR3 DNA, CDR3 protein. A D gene is named only where the DNA matches it firmly. Size is stated for part of the rows, as once, few or many counts, or as a class when the clone is expanded.

>-|TRBJ2-3|TRBV29-1|many
TGCAGCGCCAAGACTAGTAGTATAGATACGCAGTATTTT
CSAKTSSIDTQYF
>-|TRBJ1-2|TRBV10-3|-
TGTGCCATCAGTGAGGCAGTCGCTAACTATGGCTACACCTTC
CAISEAVANYGYTF
>TRBD2|TRBJ2-1|TRBV7-9|few
TGTGCCAGCAGCTTAGGTGGACTAGCGGGCTCCCGGGATGAGCAGTTCTTC
CASSLGGLAGSRDEQFF
>-|TRBJ2-7|TRBV5-1|few
TGCGCCAGCAGCTTGGGCCAGCTAGCTAGGAACGAGCAGTACTTC
CASSLGQLARNEQYF
>-|TRBJ2-7|TRBV6-2/TRBV6-3|few
TGTGCCAGCAGTCAGGGATCGACTTACGAGCAGTACTTC
CASSQGSTYEQYF
>-|TRBJ2-2|TRBV20-1|few
TGCAGTGCTACTGCTCGGGTAAACACCGGGGAGCTGTTTTTT
CSATARVNTGELFF
>TRBD1|TRBJ1-1|TRBV29-1|few
TGCAGCGTTAACAGGGGCCCCACTGAAGCTTTCTTT
CSVNRGPTEAFF
>-|TRBJ2-5|TRBV7-9|-
TGTGCCATGGGCACGGACACGAAAGAGACCCAGTACTTC
CAMGTDTKETQYF
>-|TRBJ1-5|TRBV15|-
TGTGCCACCAGCAGAGATTGGGGGAATAGCAATCAGCCCCAGCATTTT
CATSRDWGNSNQPQHF
>-|TRBJ2-5|TRBV29-1|-
TGCAGCGTTGGGGGTAGCGAAGAGGCCCAGTACTTC
CSVGGSEEAQYF
>TRBD2|TRBJ2-1|TRBV10-3|-
TGTGCCATCAGTGAGTCTCTAGCGGGAAACAATGAGCAGTTCTTC
CAISESLAGNNEQFF
>-|TRBJ2-5|TRBV10-3|many
TGTGCCATCAGTGACCAGGAGACCCAGTACTTC
CAISDQETQYF
>TRBD2|TRBJ2-1|TRBV9|few
TGTGCCAGCGAGAGGCAGACTAGCGGGGGGGTCAATGAGCAGTTCTTC
CASERQTSGGVNEQFF
>-|TRBJ2-2|TRBV24-1|-
TGTGCCACCAAACCCTCGAACACCGGGGAGCTGTTTTTT
CATKPSNTGELFF
>-|TRBJ2-3|TRBV7-2|few
TGTGCCACCACCAACACAGATACGCAGTATTTT
CATTNTDTQYF
>-|TRBJ2-3|TRBV29-1|-
TGCAGCGTTGAACGACAGATGGGTGGGGATACGCAGTATTTT
CSVERQMGGDTQYF
>TRBD2|TRBJ2-3|TRBV5-1|few
TGCGCCAGCAGCCTGAGGTCACTAGCGGGGAGGCCAGATACGCAGTATTTT
CASSLRSLAGRPDTQYF
>-|TRBJ2-1|TRBV7-9|few
TGTGCCAGCAGCTTAGCCGGGCTAGCGATTTACAATGAGCAGTTCTTC
CASSLAGLAIYNEQFF
>-|TRBJ1-2|TRBV6-1|few
TGTGCCAGCAGTGAATCGGGTAGCTATGGCTACACCTTC
CASSESGSYGYTF
>-|TRBJ2-7|TRBV29-1|few
TGCAGCGTCCTGACAGCGACCTACGAGCAGTACTTC
CSVLTATYEQYF
>TRBD1|TRBJ1-5|TRBV20-1|-
TGCAGTGCTCACAGGGGCACAAATCAGCCCCAGCATTTT
CSAHRGTNQPQHF
>TRBD1|TRBJ1-2|TRBV7-2|few
TGTGCCAGCAGCTTAGTCGACAGGGGCTATGGCTACACCTTC
CASSLVDRGYGYTF
>TRBD1|TRBJ2-6|TRBV28|few
TGTGCCAGCAGTTTAAGGCAGGGGGCCGTACCTGGGGCCAACGTCCTGACTTTC
CASSLRQGAVPGANVLTF
>-|TRBJ2-6|TRBV7-8|few
TGTGCCAGCAGCTTAGGCGGCCTTAGAGGGGCCAACGTCCTGACTTTC
CASSLGGLRGANVLTF
>TRBD1|TRBJ2-7|TRBV20-1|-
TGCAGTGCTAACCCAGGTCCCGAGACAGGGGTCGACGAGCAGTACTTC
CSANPGPETGVDEQYF
>-|TRBJ1-1|TRBV10-3|few
TGTGCCATCAGAGGACCTAAGGGAGAGGCTTTCTTT
CAIRGPKGEAFF
>-|TRBJ2-7|TRBV20-1|many
TGCAGTGCCCAAAAAGGGGACTACGAGCAGTACTTC
CSAQKGDYEQYF
>-|TRBJ1-1|TRBV6-5|-
TGTGCCAGCAGTTACCCAAGTCGGAACACTGAAGCTTTCTTT
CASSYPSRNTEAFF
>TRBD1|TRBJ2-5|TRBV7-8|once
TGTGCCAGCAGCAACCGACAGGGCCTCCAAGAGACCCAGTACTTC
CASSNRQGLQETQYF
>TRBD1|TRBJ1-2|TRBV29-1|-
TGCAGCGACCGACAGGGGAGCTATGGCTACACCTTC
CSDRQGSYGYTF
>TRBD1|TRBJ2-7|TRBV10-3|-
TGTGCCACCCGGACAGGAATGACCTCCTACGAGCAGTACTTC
CATRTGMTSYEQYF
>-|TRBJ2-2|TRBV7-2|many
TGTGCCAGCAGCTCGACGTTGGTCACCGGGGAGCTGTTTTTT
CASSSTLVTGELFF
>-|TRBJ1-2|TRBV21-1|-
TGTGCCAGCAGCAGGGATCGGGCCAGTACCGTTGGCTACACCTTC
CASSRDRASTVGYTF
>TRBD2|TRBJ2-5|TRBV9|many
TGTGCCAGCAGCGAAGGGACTACTCTTCGAGAGACCCAGTACTTC
CASSEGTTLRETQYF
>TRBD1|TRBJ1-5|TRBV7-2|few
TGTGCCAGCAGCACCGATACAGGGGGCAGGCAGCCCCAGCATTTT
CASSTDTGGRQPQHF
>TRBD2|TRBJ2-3|TRBV28|-
TGTGCCAGCAGTCTCGGGGTGCGGGGGGGCCCAGATACGCAGTATTTT
CASSLGVRGGPDTQYF
>TRBD1|TRBJ1-2|TRBV27|few
TGTGCCAGCAAAAGACAGGGTTCGAGCTATGGCTACACCTTC
CASKRQGSSYGYTF
>TRBD2|TRBJ2-1|TRBV7-2|-
TGTGCCAGCAGCTCTGGGGGGGGACTGAGCTCCTACAATGAGCAGTTCTTC
CASSSGGGLSSYNEQFF
>-|TRBJ1-1|TRBV28|-
TGTGCCAGCAGTTACAAAAGGGCCACTGAAGCTTTCTTT
CASSYKRATEAFF
>TRBD1|TRBJ2-3|TRBV7-8|many
TGTGCCAGCAGCAGACAGGGGGCGGGCACAGATACGCAGTATTTT
CASSRQGAGTDTQYF
>-|TRBJ2-5|TRBV5-1|few
TGCGCCAGCAGCTTTGGGCAGTCCGGAGAGACCCAGTACTTC
CASSFGQSGETQYF
>-|TRBJ2-5|TRBV4-3|many
TGCGCCAGCAGCCAAGAGTCCAGGGGGGGGTCAGTGGAGACCCAGTACTTC
CASSQESRGGSVETQYF
>TRBD2|TRBJ2-7|TRBV7-2|-
TGTGCCAGCAGCTCCTGGTCTAGCGGGAGTGGCTACGAGCAGTACTTC
CASSSWSSGSGYEQYF
>-|TRBJ2-1|TRBV20-1|few
TGCAGTGCTAGAGATGGGCGGGGGCCGGGGAATGAGCAGTTCTTC
CSARDGRGPGNEQFF
>TRBD2|TRBJ2-1|TRBV5-5|-
TGTGCCAGCAGCTTGCGTGGGCTAGCGGATCACAATGAGCAGTTCTTC
CASSLRGLADHNEQFF
>-|TRBJ2-5|TRBV12-3/TRBV12-4|many
TGTGCCAGCAGTTCCACCTACGGGGTAAACCAAGAGACCCAGTACTTC
CASSSTYGVNQETQYF
>TRBD1|TRBJ2-5|TRBV10-3|-
TGTGCCATTGCGGAGACAGGGGTGGAGACCCAGTACTTC
CAIAETGVETQYF
>-|TRBJ2-1|TRBV28|-
TGTGCCAGCAGTTTTTTCGGGACGAAGACTGAAGGAGGGGGCGATGAGCAGTTCTTC
CASSFFGTKTEGGGDEQFF
>-|TRBJ1-6|TRBV28|once
TGTGCCAGCAGGACTGGGGGGGCGGATCATTCACCCCTCCACTTT
CASRTGGADHSPLHF
>-|TRBJ2-7|TRBV7-2|-
TGTGCCAGCAGCTTAGAGGCAGGGCGCTCCTACGAGCAGTACTTC
CASSLEAGRSYEQYF
>-|TRBJ2-3|TRBV6-1|-
TGTGCCAGCAGTGAAGTCGCCGGAGGGCTGGGCACAGATACGCAGTATTTT
CASSEVAGGLGTDTQYF
>-|TRBJ2-7|TRBV12-3/TRBV12-4|-
TGTGCCAGCAGTTCCCACGTCGGATGGGACGCCAACGAGCAGTACTTC
CASSSHVGWDANEQYF
>-|TRBJ2-1|TRBV27|few
TGTGCCAGCAGTCTCCAAACTAGTTATGAGCAGTTCTTC
CASSLQTSYEQFF
>-|TRBJ1-4|TRBV20-1|-
TGCAGTGCTACTGAGGGACAAGGAGAAAAACTGTTTTTT
CSATEGQGEKLFF
>-|TRBJ2-5|TRBV11-2|-
TGTGCCAGCAGCTTAGTACCCAGGAAGCCCCCACAAGAGACCCAGTACTTC
CASSLVPRKPPQETQYF
>-|TRBJ2-5|TRBV9|once
TGTGCCAGCAGCGCAGGGTGGGGTGTGCAGACCCAGTACTTC
CASSAGWGVQTQYF
>-|TRBJ2-1|TRBV9|-
TGTGCCAGCAGCGGCCTTGCGGGGGCAGCCTACAATGAGCAGTTCTTC
CASSGLAGAAYNEQFF
>-|TRBJ2-6|TRBV7-9|few
TGTGCCAGCAGAGATTGGGGGGGCCCATACAACGTCCTGACTTTC
CASRDWGGPYNVLTF
>TRBD1|TRBJ1-4|TRBV5-1|few
TGCGCCAGCAGCCCAAGGACAGGAACTAATGAAAAACTGTTTTTT
CASSPRTGTNEKLFF
>TRBD2|TRBJ2-7|TRBV20-1|-
TGCAGTGCCCCAACCCTAGCGGGAGGTCGAGAGCAGTACTTC
CSAPTLAGGREQYF